This entry lists 20 T cell receptor beta chains sequenced from one sample in a study of shared clonotypes between healthy human individuals. The data were produced by immunoSEQ multiplex PCR, yet TCRdb's version contains in-frame clones alone and is incomplete. The sample holds about 2.3 million clones, under 95% seen once. The material sequenced was naive CD4+ T cells from PBMCs. Described subset: CD45RA+ positively selected. Every receptor here comes from a young man in good health. Some clones in this sample may be carry-over from other donors' samples.

The chain carries TRBV7-3 and TRBJ2-1; 12 positions agree with TRBD2. Germline CDR1 and CDR2: SGHTA and FQGTGA. Trimming cost V 2 bases and J 4 bases; bases outside gene matches: 18. The length of the CDR3 is 21 residues. CDR3: CASSLAARTSGTPTLYNEQFF. DNA for the CDR3: TGTGCCAGCAGCTTAGCCGCCAGGACTAGCGGGACGCCTACCTTGTACAATGAGCAGTTCTTC.

The chain employs TRBV27 and TRBJ2-2; TRBD2 matches at 14 bases. With V trimmed by 6 bases and J by 0 bases, 3 bases remained unmatched. This CDR3 comprises 17 residues. Germline lookup yields CDR1 MNHEY and CDR2 SMNVEV (reference sequence). The CDR3 reads CASRGLAGASNTGELFF. In nucleotides, the CDR3 is TGTGCCAGCAGGGGACTAGCGGGAGCGTCGAACACCGGGGAGCTGTTTTTT.

In its sample, this clone was seen a few times. The V gene is TRBV4-1, the J gene TRBJ1-5, with D uncertain. Germline CDR1 is MGHRA and CDR2 is YSYEKL. Trimming pared 0 bases from V and 6 bases from J, leaving 15 bases between. The CDR3 has 16 amino acids. The CDR3 reads CASSQEGGSLSQPQHF. CDR3 nucleotides: TGCGCCAGCAGCCAAGAAGGAGGGTCCCTAAGTCAGCCCCAGCATTTT.

The CDR3 region has the DNA TGTGCCAGCAAAAAGGAGGGAGGGCCCGGGGACAGACCAGTAGTACCCTACGAGCAGTACTTC. Protein sequence: CASKKEGGPGDRPVVPYEQYF. The chain has TRBV27 and TRBJ2-7, with D possibly called TRBD1 or TRBD2 (7 bases each). Per the germline V gene, CDR1 is MNHEY and CDR2 is SMNVEV (reference sequence). This CDR3 is built from 21 residues. V was pared by 7 bases and J by 2 bases, with 36 bases between.

V usage is TRBV11-2 and J usage is TRBJ1-1, with D hard to call. V was pared by 4 bases and J by 6 bases, with 15 bases between. Germline V lookup: CDR1 SGHAT, CDR2 FQNNGV. The CDR3 runs 14 residues. This CDR3 reads CASSSTADPAEAFF. As DNA, the CDR3 is TGTGCCAGCAGCTCAACCGCGGACCCCGCTGAAGCTTTCTTT.

The V gene is TRBV19, the J gene TRBJ2-3; D ambiguous. This CDR3 spans 11 amino acids. Trimming removed 6 bases from V and 6 bases from J, with 7 bases in between. Germline V CDR1 and CDR2: LNHDA, SQIVND (reference sequence). CDR3 coding DNA: TGTGCCAGTAGAATGGGGGATACGCAGTATTTT. It codes for CASRMGDTQYF.

V and J are TRBV2 and TRBJ1-4; D not certain. CDR3 length equals 13 residues. Germline CDR1 reads SNHLY; CDR2 reads FYNNEI. Trimming cost V 4 bases and J 8 bases, with 11 bases left between them. CDR3 region: CASSGRLGEKLFF. The CDR3 bases are TGTGCCAGCAGTGGCCGTCTCGGGGAAAAACTGTTTTTT.

The V and J genes are TRBV2 and TRBJ1-1; unclear D gene. The germline gives CDR1 SNHLY, CDR2 FYNNEI. The V gene lost 3 bases and the J gene lost 0 bases, with 11 bases spanning the gap. The CDR3 extends over 15 amino acids. The chain's CDR3 is CASSEFRPMNTEAFF. The CDR3 bases are TGTGCCAGCAGTGAGTTTCGACCGATGAACACTGAAGCTTTCTTT.

In regard to this clone: Additional DNA sequences in this sample encode the identical CDR3. The chain links TRBV5-1 to TRBJ1-3; D remains unclear. V gave up 0 bases and J gave up 7 bases, with 8 bases separating them. The germline V gene has CDR1 SGHRS and CDR2 YFSETQ. This CDR3 contains 13 residues. The DNA for the CDR3 is TGCGCCAGCAGCTTGGGGGTCGGTAACACCATATATTTT. Its protein product is CASSLGVGNTIYF. The full variable domain, in which reference TRBV5-1 and TRBJ1-3 provide the parts outside the CDR3, is KAGVTQTPRYLIKTRGQQVTLSCSPISGHRSVSWYQQTPGQGLQFLFEYFSETQRNKGNFPGRFSGRQFSNSRSEMNVSTLELGDSALYLCASSLGVGNTIYFGEGSWLTVV.

CDR3 protein: CASSFGTSGRDSYNEQFF. Here the CDR3 DNA reads TGTGCCAGCAGCTTCGGGACTAGCGGGAGAGACTCCTACAATGAGCAGTTCTTC. This chain connects TRBV7-9 to TRBJ2-1; 14 bases fit TRBD2. The CDR3 consists of 18 residues. V shed 3 bases and J 0 bases; nucleotides not matched to a gene: 4. In germline, CDR1 is SEHNR, CDR2 FQNEAQ (reference sequence).

The chain has TRBV6-6 and TRBJ2-1, with 9 bases identical to TRBD1. The CDR3 sequence is 14 residues long. In germline, CDR1 is MNHNY, CDR2 SVGAGI (reference sequence). The V and J ends lost 5 bases and 8 bases, in that order; junction bases with no gene match: 7. The CDR3 loop reads CASSPGTGFHEQFF. The CDR3 DNA follows: TGTGCCAGCAGTCCCGGGACAGGGTTTCATGAGCAGTTCTTC.

The gene calls are TRBV11-1 and TRBJ2-1; 14 bases align to TRBD2. V lost 5 bases to trimming and J lost 2 bases; unmatched junction nucleotides: 5. The CDR3 spans 17 residues. Germline CDR1 is SGHAT and CDR2 is FQDESV (reference sequence). CDR3 DNA: TGTGCCAGCAGCACCCGACTAGCGGGAGGGACCTACAATGAGCAGTTCTTC. Its translation is CASSTRLAGGTYNEQFF.

This chain links TRBV14 with TRBJ1-3; D unresolved. CDR1 and CDR2 (germline): SGHDN, FVKESK. The CDR3 covers 13 residues. V was shortened by 5 bases and J by 14 bases, with 19 bases between the two germline ends. The CDR3 nucleotides read TGTGCCAGCAGCGTTTCCCCTTTGTCGGTATTATATTTT. It is translated as CASSVSPLSVLYF. The whole variable domain, filled in from reference TRBV14 and TRBJ1-3, reads EAGVTQFPSHSVIEKGQTVTLRCDPISGHDNLYWYRRVMGKEIKFLLHFVKESKQDESGMPNNRFLAERTGGTYSTLKVQPAELEDSGVYFCASSVSPLSVLYFGEGSWLTVV.

The V and J genes are TRBV30 and TRBJ1-5; the D is unclear. Trimming took off 0 bases at V and 3 bases at J, with 9 bases between the two ends. The CDR3 is made up of 14 amino acids. Germline values: CDR1 GTSNPN, CDR2 SVGIG (reference sequence). The CDR3 sequence: CAWSVSDFNQPQHF. The CDR3 DNA reads TGTGCCTGGAGTGTCTCGGACTTCAATCAGCCCCAGCATTTT. Full variable domain (rest looked up from reference TRBV30 and TRBJ1-5): SQTIHQWPATLVQPVGSPLSLECTVEGTSNPNLYWYRQAAGRGLQLLFYSVGIGQISSEVPQNLSASRPQDRQFILSSKKLLLSDSGFYLCAWSVSDFNQPQHFGDGTRLSIL.

This clone was detected only once. The V and J genes are TRBV20-1 and TRBJ1-3; no clear D gene. This CDR3 is 11 amino acids long. V shed 3 bases and J shed 3 bases, with 3 bases lying between them. Germline V CDR1 and CDR2: DFQATT, SNEGSKA (reference sequence). The CDR3 reads CSASYGNTIYF. The CDR3 DNA sequence: TGCAGTGCTAGCTATGGAAACACCATATATTTT.

On this clone itself: This same CDR3 is encoded by further DNA sequences in the sample. The rearrangement uses TRBV28 and TRBJ2-6; 11 bases fit TRBD1. Germline CDR1 and CDR2: MDHEN and SYDVKM. The CDR3 runs to 18 residues. With 5 bases clipped from V and 0 bases from J, the junction kept 6 bases outside the gene matches. This chain's CDR3 is CASSLPGQGVSGANVLTF. The CDR3 bases are TGTGCCAGCAGTCTACCGGGACAGGGGGTCTCTGGGGCCAACGTCCTGACTTTC.

This clone was picked up one time. V is TRBV28 and J is TRBJ1-2; weak D call: TRBD1 (5 bases). The CDR3 covers 15 residues. The V gene's germline CDR1 is MDHEN and CDR2 SYDVKM. With 6 bases removed from V and 5 bases from J, the gap between germline ends came to 19 bases. The DNA for the CDR3 is TGTGCCAGCAGCTCCGGGGGGGTTGGGCTGTATGGCTACACCTTC. This encodes CASSSGGVGLYGYTF.

This clone has a handful of counts. The J gene is TRBJ1-1, the V gene TRBV19; tentatively, D is TRBD1 (5 bases). The CDR3 runs to 15 residues. Trimming removed 8 bases at V and 0 bases at J, with 16 bases between. The germline V gene encodes CDR1 LNHDA and CDR2 SQIVND (reference sequence). The CDR3 loop reads CASPRSGTVNTEAFF. In DNA form, the CDR3 reads TGTGCCAGTCCAAGATCCGGGACGGTGAACACTGAAGCTTTCTTT.

A note on this clone: At the DNA level, this CDR3 is encoded by other sequences in the same sample as well. V and J are TRBV5-1 and TRBJ2-2; the D is unclear. Germline CDR1 is SGHRS and CDR2 is YFSETQ. The V gene lost 0 bases and the J gene lost 5 bases, with 5 bases spanning the gap. This CDR3 is built from 13 residues. This CDR3 is CASSLDGTGELFF. For the CDR3, the DNA is TGCGCCAGCAGCTTGGATGGGACCGGGGAGCTGTTTTTT.

V and J are TRBV2 and TRBJ2-1; no definite D call. Germline-derived CDR1 and CDR2 are SNHLY and FYNNEI. V was clipped by 6 bases and J by 9 bases, with 12 bases between them. The CDR3 spans 12 residues. CDR3 loop: CASRALSSEQFF. The DNA for the CDR3 is TGTGCCAGCAGGGCCCTATCGTCTGAGCAGTTCTTC.